Listed below are T cell receptor beta chains from one sample, sequenced in a study of T cells in Graves' hyperthyroidism and ophthalmopathy. TCRdb re-analysed the multiplex PCR reads in MiXCR, keeping a single row per CDR3 protein. The sample shows 400,000 or so distinct CDR3 sequences, about 14% of them seen only once. The sequenced material came from blood. All receptors derive from a man aged 50 to 60 with Graves' ophthalmopathy. The CDR3 runs from the conserved cysteine through the conserved F or W. D genes are given only for firm matches. For some rows the clone size is stated as once, few or many, or as a class when expanded; others skip it.

clone size,J gene,V gene,D gene,CDR3 protein,CDR3 DNA
-,TRBJ2-6,TRBV6-1,-,CASSPRPPGANVLTF,TGTGCCAGCAGCCCCCGCCCCCCCGGGGCCAACGTCCTGACTTTC
-,TRBJ2-1,TRBV5-6,-,CASSHLKRFGDEQFF,TGTGCCAGCAGCCATCTAAAGCGTTTTGGGGATGAGCAGTTCTTC
many,TRBJ1-4,TRBV2,-,CASSDATTNEKLFF,TGTGCCAGCAGTGACGCCACAACTAATGAAAAACTGTTTTTT
few,TRBJ2-7,TRBV10-2,-,CASSPFSSTSEQYF,TGCGCCAGCAGTCCCTTTTCCTCCACATCTGAGCAGTACTTC
many,TRBJ2-3,TRBV10-3,TRBD2,CAITPSGSTDTQYF,TGTGCCATCACGCCTAGCGGGAGCACAGATACGCAGTATTTT
-,TRBJ2-1,TRBV6-1,TRBD2,CASALATYNEQFF,TGTGCCAGTGCACTAGCGACCTACAATGAGCAGTTCTTC
-,TRBJ1-2,TRBV25-1,-,CASSARRERYGYTF,TGTGCCAGCAGTGCCCGAAGAGAGAGATATGGCTACACCTTC
-,TRBJ2-7,TRBV4-1,-,CASSQGGSTGYEQYF,TGCGCCAGCAGCCAAGGAGGGTCCACCGGCTACGAGCAGTACTTC
-,TRBJ2-3,TRBV9,-,CASSTSPSTDTQYF,TGTGCCAGCAGCACAAGCCCTAGCACAGATACGCAGTATTTT
-,TRBJ2-3,TRBV28,TRBD1,CASSDRTGGTDTQYF,TGTGCCAGCAGTGACAGGACAGGGGGTACAGATACGCAGTATTTT
few,TRBJ1-2,TRBV14,-,CASSGGNGYTF,TGTGCCAGCAGTGGGGGGAATGGCTACACCTTC
-,TRBJ2-1,TRBV12-3/TRBV12-4,TRBD2,CASSEGLAGEMRQFF,TGTGCCAGCAGTGAGGGACTAGCGGGAGAAATGAGGCAGTTCTTC
many,TRBJ2-1,TRBV5-1,TRBD1,CASILSGGPYNEQFF,TGCGCCAGCATCTTATCAGGGGGCCCCTACAATGAGCAGTTCTTC
many,TRBJ1-1,TRBV20-1,-,CSASSRGAFF,TGCAGTGCTAGTTCCAGGGGAGCTTTCTTT
many,TRBJ1-5,TRBV30,-,CAWSVANNQPQHF,TGTGCCTGGAGTGTGGCTAACAATCAGCCCCAGCATTTT
-,TRBJ2-3,TRBV19,-,CASSIGRLPNTDTQYF,TGTGCCAGTAGTATAGGGAGGCTACCCAACACAGATACGCAGTATTTT
-,TRBJ2-4,TRBV19,-,CASSIGQGGIIQYF,TGTGCCAGTAGTATCGGTCAGGGTGGAATCATTCAGTACTTC
many,TRBJ1-1,TRBV27,TRBD1,CASSLMPRQGNTEAFF,TGTGCCAGCAGCCTTATGCCCCGACAGGGGAACACTGAAGCTTTCTTT
-,TRBJ2-2,TRBV9,TRBD2,CASSLRRLAGANTGELFF,TGTGCCAGCAGCCTTAGAAGACTAGCGGGAGCGAACACCGGGGAGCTGTTTTTT
-,TRBJ2-7,TRBV15,-,CATSKVGYEQYF,TGTGCCACCAGCAAGGTGGGCTACGAGCAGTACTTC
-,TRBJ2-1,TRBV9,-,CASSVTWGASYNEQFF,TGTGCCAGCAGCGTAACTTGGGGGGCTTCCTACAATGAGCAGTTCTTC
many,TRBJ2-1,TRBV6-2/TRBV6-3,TRBD2,CASITRLAGGNNEQFF,TGTGCCAGCATCACCAGATTAGCGGGAGGAAACAATGAGCAGTTCTTC
many,TRBJ2-7,TRBV12-3/TRBV12-4,TRBD2,CASSPSRTSGFTSHEQYF,TGTGCCAGCAGCCCCTCCCGGACTAGCGGGTTCACCAGCCACGAGCAGTACTTC
many,TRBJ2-3,TRBV6-1,-,CASNVGQGGDTQYF,TGTGCCAGCAATGTTGGGCAGGGAGGAGATACGCAGTATTTT
many,TRBJ2-3,TRBV11-3,TRBD1,CASSRGQGRTDTQYF,TGTGCCAGCAGCAGAGGACAGGGGCGCACAGATACGCAGTATTTT
many,TRBJ2-5,TRBV6-1,TRBD2,CASGRAGGNGETQYF,TGTGCCAGCGGTCGGGCGGGAGGTAATGGCGAGACCCAGTACTTC
many,TRBJ2-5,TRBV6-2/TRBV6-3,-,CASSYDGTGGQETQYF,TGTGCCAGCAGTTACGACGGGACCGGGGGTCAAGAGACCCAGTACTTC
few,TRBJ2-1,TRBV24-1,TRBD1,CATSDRAAGTENEQFF,TGTGCCACCAGTGACAGGGCTGCCGGGACAGAGAATGAGCAGTTCTTC
-,TRBJ1-2,TRBV5-6,TRBD1,CASSSPTGTVSGGYTF,TGTGCCAGCAGCTCCCCAACGGGGACAGTTTCGGGAGGCTACACCTTC
-,TRBJ2-7,TRBV11-3,-,CASSPVSWGEKYEQYF,TGTGCCAGCAGCCCGGTTAGCTGGGGAGAGAAATACGAGCAGTACTTC
few,TRBJ2-5,TRBV29-1,-,CSVAMGTVQETQYF,TGCAGCGTTGCTATGGGGACTGTCCAAGAGACCCAGTACTTC
many,TRBJ2-5,TRBV30,TRBD2,CAWSLGLAGACQETQYF,TGTGCCTGGAGTTTAGGACTAGCGGGAGCGTGCCAAGAGACCCAGTACTTC
-,TRBJ2-3,TRBV27,TRBD1,CASSRYRTGYTDTQYF,TGTGCCAGCAGCCGATACAGGACAGGATACACAGATACGCAGTATTTT
many,TRBJ1-1,TRBV27,-,CASSFKGSNTEAFF,TGTGCCAGCAGTTTTAAGGGTTCCAACACTGAAGCTTTCTTT
many,TRBJ2-1,TRBV9,TRBD2,CASSATSGTGNEQFF,TGTGCCAGCAGTGCAACTAGCGGGACGGGTAATGAGCAGTTCTTC
-,TRBJ2-2,TRBV6-1,TRBD2,CASSELAGGAGELFF,TGTGCCAGCAGTGAATTAGCGGGAGGGGCCGGGGAGCTGTTTTTT
many,TRBJ2-3,TRBV20-1,TRBD1,CSAPGQGASDTQYF,TGCAGTGCACCGGGACAGGGGGCATCAGATACGCAGTATTTT
many,TRBJ2-7,TRBV28,-,CASSLPAGISREQYF,TGTGCCAGCAGTTTACCCGCAGGGATTTCGCGCGAGCAGTACTTC
once,TRBJ2-1,TRBV6-1,TRBD2,CASSESSGSGRAPFF,TGTGCCAGCAGTGAATCGTCAGGAAGCGGGAGGGCCCCGTTCTTC
few,TRBJ2-1,TRBV4-1,-,CASSQDGPYYNEQFF,TGCGCCAGCAGCCAAGATGGCCCGTACTACAATGAGCAGTTCTTC
few,TRBJ1-2,TRBV13,-,CASSLGRLDLYGYTF,TGTGCCAGCAGCTTAGGCCGGCTCGACCTGTATGGCTACACCTTC
many,TRBJ1-4,TRBV29-1,-,CSVDDRKNEKLFF,TGCAGCGTTGATGACAGAAAGAATGAAAAACTGTTTTTT
many,TRBJ2-7,TRBV6-1,-,CASSDVAGYEQYF,TGTGCCAGCAGTGATGTAGCCGGGTACGAGCAGTACTTC
many,TRBJ2-7,TRBV7-9,-,CASSSGRVYEQYF,TGTGCCAGCAGCTCCGGGCGGGTCTACGAGCAGTACTTC
-,TRBJ1-1,TRBV19,-,CASSISWGREAFF,TGTGCCAGTAGTATTTCGTGGGGCAGGGAGGCTTTCTTT
many,TRBJ1-2,TRBV24-1,-,CATSDSTRGGYTF,TGTGCCACCAGTGATTCCACTCGGGGGGGCTACACCTTC
few,TRBJ2-1,TRBV7-8,TRBD2,CASRKERTRERINNEQFF,TGTGCCAGCAGGAAGGAAAGAACGCGGGAGAGGATTAACAATGAGCAGTTCTTC